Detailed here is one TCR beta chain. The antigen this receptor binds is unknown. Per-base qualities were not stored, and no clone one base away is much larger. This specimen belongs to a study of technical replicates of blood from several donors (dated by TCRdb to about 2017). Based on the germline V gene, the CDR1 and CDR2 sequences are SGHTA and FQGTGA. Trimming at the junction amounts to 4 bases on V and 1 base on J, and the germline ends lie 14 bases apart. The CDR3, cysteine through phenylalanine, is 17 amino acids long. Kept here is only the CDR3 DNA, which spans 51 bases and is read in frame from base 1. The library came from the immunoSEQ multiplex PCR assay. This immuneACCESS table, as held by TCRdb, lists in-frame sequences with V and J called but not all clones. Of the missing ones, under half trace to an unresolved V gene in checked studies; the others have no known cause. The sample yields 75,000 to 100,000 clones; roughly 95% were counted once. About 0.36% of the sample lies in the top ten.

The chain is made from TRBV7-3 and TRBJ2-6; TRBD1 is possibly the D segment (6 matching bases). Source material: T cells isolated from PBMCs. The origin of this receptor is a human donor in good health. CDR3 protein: CASSSGTLGSGANVLTF. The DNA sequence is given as TGTGCCAGCAGCTCCGGGACACTCGGTTCTGGGGCCAACGTCCTGACTTTC.